The next 20 T cell receptor beta chains were all read from a single sample in a study of naive and memory T cell subsets. No antigen is known for these receptors. An equimolar mix of two oligonucleotides served as the beta constant-region primer for TRBC1 and TRBC2. The ligated cDNA underwent four PCR rounds using SP2 and nested alpha and beta constant-region primers. TCRdb reprocessed the UMI-ligation and nested PCR reads with MiXCR, giving one entry per CDR3 protein. The profile shows more than 95,000 distinct CDR3 sequences, about 14% of them singletons. Overall study results and limits: Possibly reflecting memory cells re-expressing CD45RA, a few larger clonotypes occurred in naive repertoires, especially CD8.

The sequenced sample consisted of naive CD8+ T cells from blood. The source of these receptors is a human donor in good health.

The rearrangement joins TRBV28 to TRBJ2-7; 7 bases fit TRBD1. The CDR3 is 17 amino acids. J was trimmed by 2 bases and V by 4 bases; bases with no gene match: 14. Germline V gene data show CDR1 as MDHEN and CDR2 as SYDVKM. CDR3 sequence (DNA): TGTGCCAGCAGTTCCCCGATCTACAGGGGTGGGCCCTACGAGCAGTACTTC. Residues: CASSSPIYRGGPYEQYF.

This clonotype was recorded at least ten times. J is TRBJ2-1 and V is TRBV5-5; D call uncertain. The CDR3 contains 11 residues. Per germline, CDR1 SGHKS and CDR2 YYEKEE (reference sequence). V was trimmed by 7 bases and J by 1 base, leaving 3 bases between them. The CDR3 sequence is CASASYNEQFF. The CDR3 DNA sequence: TGTGCCAGCGCTTCCTACAATGAGCAGTTCTTC.

This clonotype was observed a single time. CDR3 bases: TGTGCCAGCAGTGCCCCGGGACGGGCTAGCGGGAGTTCCTACAATGAGCAGTTCTTC. As protein: CASSAPGRASGSSYNEQFF. The V and J genes are TRBV28 and TRBJ2-1; 10 bases line up with TRBD2. The CDR3 length is 19 residues. Germline trimming cut 5 bases from V and 1 base from J; bases unmatched to any gene: 14. Germline CDR1 is MDHEN and CDR2 is SYDVKM.

As DNA, the CDR3 is TGTGCCAGCTCACCATATCCTGCTACTTCTGGGACCTACAATGAGCAGTTCTTC. As protein: CASSPYPATSGTYNEQFF. The rearrangement links TRBV18 to TRBJ2-1; D remains ambiguous. This CDR3 is built from 18 residues. The V gene lost 2 bases and the J gene lost 2 bases, with 19 bases spanning the gap. Looked up from germline, CDR1 is KGHSH and CDR2 is LQKENI. Together with reference TRBV18 and TRBJ2-1, the CDR3 gives the full variable domain: NAGVMQNPRHLVRRRGQEARLRCSPMKGHSHVYWYRQLPEEGLKFMVYLQKENIIDESGMPKERFSAEFPKEGPSILRIQQVVRGDSAAYFCASSPYPATSGTYNEQFFGPGTRLTVL.

V usage is TRBV7-8 and J usage is TRBJ2-5; 9 bases map to TRBD1. The CDR3 totals 14 residues. The V gene's germline CDR1 is SGHVS and CDR2 FQNEAQ. The junction had 8 bases not matched to a gene; V was cut back by 6 bases and J by 6 bases. Written as DNA, the CDR3 is TGTGCCAGCAGAGCTACAGGGGGCGGGAAGACCCAGTACTTC. It yields the protein CASRATGGGKTQYF.

As for this clonotype: Relative to the germline gene, one junction end is altered; a read error may explain this. The chain combines TRBV13 with TRBJ2-1, with a possible D match to TRBD2 (5 bases). CDR1 is PRHDT and CDR2 is FYEKMQ in the germline V gene (reference sequence). CDR3 length: 15 residues. CDR3 sequence reads: CTSSSVEGRSNEQFF. The CDR3 nucleotides are TGTACCAGCAGCTCGGTAGAGGGTCGGAGCAATGAGCAGTTCTTC.

At least ten counts were recorded for this clonotype. V and J are TRBV4-3 and TRBJ2-7, with 8 bases aligning to TRBD1. V was clipped by 0 bases and J by 3 bases; unmatched bases: 7. In germline, CDR1 is LGHNA, CDR2 YSLEER. The CDR3 is made up of 16 amino acids. CDR3 amino acids: CASSQDWGQEGYEQYF. CDR3 bases: TGCGCCAGCAGCCAAGATTGGGGACAGGAAGGCTACGAGCAGTACTTC.

This clonotype was observed many times. The V gene is TRBV12-3 or TRBV12-4, the J gene TRBJ2-7, with TRBD1 identical over 7 bases. CDR3 length equals 14 residues. Germline trimming cut 5 bases from V and 0 bases from J; bases unmatched to any gene: 4. The CDR3 DNA is TGTGCCAGCAGTCCCGGGGACAGCTCCTACGAGCAGTACTTC. It is translated as CASSPGDSSYEQYF.

The chain joins TRBV20-1 to TRBJ2-7, with D unclear. This CDR3 has 12 residues. The V and J ends lost 0 bases and 4 bases respectively, with 7 bases between them. Germline V gene lookup returns CDR1 DFQATT and CDR2 SNEGSKA (reference sequence). The CDR3 nucleotides read TGCAGTGCTAGAGATATAGGGTACGAGCAGTACTTC. It specifies CSARDIGYEQYF.

The CDR3 nucleotides are TGTGCCATCAGTGATACAGGGTGGTCAGATACGCAGTATTTT. Residues: CAISDTGWSDTQYF. V usage is TRBV10-3 and J usage is TRBJ2-3, with D possibly TRBD1 on 6 matching bases. V lost 3 bases, J lost 4 bases, and 11 bases lay in between. The CDR3 loop spans 14 amino acids. Germline V gives CDR1 ENHRY, CDR2 SYGVKD.

This clonotype was found many times. This rearrangement joins TRBV7-8 to TRBJ2-1, with 7 bases fitting TRBD2. V shed 5 bases and J 4 bases; nucleotides not matched to a gene: 17. Germline CDR1 SGHVS, CDR2 FQNEAQ. The CDR3 runs to 18 residues. For the CDR3, the DNA is TGTGCCAGCAGCCCCCGACGGGGGAGCGGGACCACATACAATGAGCAGTTCTTC. Protein sequence: CASSPRRGSGTTYNEQFF.

At least ten counts were recorded for this clonotype. The chain has TRBV9 and TRBJ1-1; 7 positions agree with TRBD1. The CDR3 runs to 16 residues. Looked up from germline, CDR1 is SGDLS and CDR2 is YYNGEE. V shed 0 bases and J 1 base; nucleotides not matched to a gene: 6. The CDR3 protein is CASSVGPSGGNTEAFF. CDR3 sequence (DNA): TGTGCCAGCAGCGTAGGTCCCTCAGGGGGGAACACTGAAGCTTTCTTT.

This clonotype was seen a handful of times. V is TRBV5-1 and J is TRBJ1-6, with 9 positions matching TRBD1. Germline assignment: CDR1 SGHRS and CDR2 YFSETQ. This CDR3 has 16 amino acids. The junction had 13 bases not matched to a gene; V was cut back by 1 base and J by 14 bases. In nucleotides, the CDR3 is TGCGCCAGCAGCTTGTTAGAGGCAACACAGGGGGCGACCCTCCACTTT. Translation gives CASSLLEATQGATLHF.

At least ten counts were recorded for this clonotype. V and J are TRBV13 and TRBJ2-7; a possible D gene is TRBD1 (6 bases). CDR3 size: 15 residues. Trimming left V 4 bases short and J 0 bases short, with 13 bases between. Per germline, CDR1 PRHDT and CDR2 FYEKMQ (reference sequence). In nucleotides, the CDR3 is TGTGCCAGCAGCTACCGGACAGAAAACTCCTACGAGCAGTACTTC. Encoded protein: CASSYRTENSYEQYF.

This clonotype was seen a handful of times. V and J are TRBV15 and TRBJ1-1; 8 nucleotides agree with TRBD1. The CDR3 has 16 amino acids. V shed 3 bases, J shed 3 bases, and the junction held 9 bases outside the gene matches. CDR1 is LNHNV, CDR2 YYDKDF, per germline (reference sequence). The CDR3 DNA is TGTGCCACCAGCAGCCTATTCACAGGGGGAGACACTGAAGCTTTCTTT. It translates to CATSSLFTGGDTEAFF.

There are a few counts of this clonotype. This sequence joins TRBV20-1 and TRBJ2-3; the match to TRBD2 covers 7 bases. This CDR3 region has 16 residues. Germline V gene lookup returns CDR1 DFQATT and CDR2 SNEGSKA (reference sequence). Germline trimming cut 1 base from V and 2 bases from J; bases unmatched to any gene: 9. The CDR3 nucleotides are TGCAGTGCTAGAGGGTCAACTAGCGAGAACACAGATACGCAGTATTTT. The encoded protein is CSARGSTSENTDTQYF.

The chain employs TRBV21-1 and TRBJ2-7; the table gives TRBD2 as D, unverified against the DNA. TRBV21-1 is noted as a pseudogene. The CDR3 runs 16 residues. CDR3 nucleotide sequence: TGTGCCAGCAGCAAACTGGCGGGGGAATACCCTTACGAGCAGTACTTC. This codes for CASSKLAGEYPYEQYF.

The rearrangement links TRBV19 to TRBJ2-3; D is possibly TRBD2 (5 bases). The CDR3 has 15 residues. Per the germline V gene, CDR1 is LNHDA and CDR2 is SQIVND (reference sequence). Trimming left V 4 bases short and J 2 bases short, with 13 bases between. This chain's CDR3 is CASSTRGSDTDTQYF. CDR3 in DNA: TGTGCCAGTAGTACCCGAGGGTCCGACACAGATACGCAGTATTTT.

This clonotype has only a few counts. The genes are TRBV9 and TRBJ1-1; 7 bases are shared with TRBD1. The CDR3 covers 13 residues. V lost 4 bases, J lost 6 bases, and 6 bases stayed unmatched. CDR1 is SGDLS, CDR2 YYNGEE, per germline. CDR3 nucleotides: TGTGCCAGCAGCAGCCAGACAGGGCCTGAAGCTTTCTTT. Amino acids: CASSSQTGPEAFF.

Only a few counts were recorded for this clonotype. The chain is built from TRBV20-1 and TRBJ2-7; D remains unclear. The V gene's germline CDR1 is DFQATT and CDR2 SNEGSKA (reference sequence). V lost 3 bases to trimming and J lost 0 bases, with 9 bases between them. The CDR3 is 13 amino acids. CDR3 nucleotides: TGCAGTGCTAGGAAGGGAAGCTCCTACGAGCAGTACTTC. Its protein is CSARKGSSYEQYF.